This T cell receptor (beta chain) was captured in a study of metastatic and nonmetastatic thyroid tumors. Study results and limitations: When malignant thyroid tumors were compared with benign nodules, TCR beta diversity was reportedly significantly higher in the malignant tumors. This held in both blood and tumor samples.

This clone came up many times. The antigen is undetermined. Using MiXCR, TCRdb re-called clones from the PCR reads. The sample comprises 11,000 to 15,000 clones, over 25% of which are singletons, and nearly 20% rests with the top ten. The CDR3 spans 17 residues. Trimming shortened V by 1 base and J by 7 bases, and 22 bases separated the two germline ends. CDR1 and CDR2 from the germline V gene are SGHNT and YENEEA. Prior to thyroid surgery, none of the patients had received any treatment. Sequencing was done on a sample of tumor tissue. The clonotype was recovered from a female donor with papillary thyroid cancer or a benign thyroid nodule (not recorded which). Some clones in this sample may be carry-over from other donors' samples. V is TRBV11-3 and J is TRBJ1-2; D uncertain. The DNA for the CDR3 is TGTGCCAGCAGCTTAGGGGCCCACCCAGGACTAGCGTTTGGCTACACCTTC. This codes for CASSLGAHPGLAFGYTF.